This T cell receptor beta chain was sequenced during a study of metastatic and nonmetastatic thyroid tumors. Study information: Blood and tumor or nodule tissue repertoires from malignant and benign thyroid patients were compared. Study results and limitations: In blood and tumor, TCR beta diversity was reportedly significantly higher in malignant thyroid tumors than in benign nodules.

V gave up 6 bases and J gave up 5 bases; unmatched junction bases: 7. From germline, CDR1 is SGHAT and CDR2 FQDESV (reference sequence). CDR3 size: 15 residues. Details on this clone: What it binds is not known.

Thyroid surgery was preceded by no treatment in any patient. As originally analysed: Across clinicopathological groups, CDR3 differences served as the basis for building a distant-metastasis classifier for papillary thyroid cancer. Using MiXCR, TCRdb reanalyzed the PCR reads. What appears here as the V and J calls and clone size reflects TCRdb's work, not the paper's. Among tens of thousands of clones, more than 9.5% were seen once, and the ten largest hold about 11%. Sequencing input: blood. This TCR came from a female donor with papillary thyroid cancer or a benign thyroid nodule (not recorded which). Some clones in this sample may be carry-over from other donors' samples. The genes are TRBV11-1 and TRBJ2-3; 11 bases line up with TRBD2. The CDR3 reads CASRTLAGVKDTQYF. The CDR3 DNA is TGTGCCAGCAGGACACTAGCGGGAGTAAAAGATACGCAGTATTTT.